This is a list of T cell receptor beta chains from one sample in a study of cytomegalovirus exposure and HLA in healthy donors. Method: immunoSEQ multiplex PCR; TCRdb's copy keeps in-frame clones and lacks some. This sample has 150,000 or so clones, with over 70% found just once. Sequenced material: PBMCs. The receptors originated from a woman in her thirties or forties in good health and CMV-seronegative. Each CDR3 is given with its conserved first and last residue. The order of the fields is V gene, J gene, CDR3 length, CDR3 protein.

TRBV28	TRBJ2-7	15	CASSLRSGGAREQYF
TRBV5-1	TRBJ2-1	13	CASSSGGNNEQFF
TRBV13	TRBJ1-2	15	CASSRWATGGYGYTF
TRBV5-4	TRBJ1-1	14	CASSITGENTEAFF
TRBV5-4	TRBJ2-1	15	CASRVWQGRFGEQFF
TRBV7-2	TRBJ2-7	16	CASSPGAGGRSYEQYF
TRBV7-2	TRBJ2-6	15	CASSPTETGANGLTF
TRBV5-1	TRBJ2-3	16	CASSSVAGGLTDTQYF
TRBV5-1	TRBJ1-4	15	CASSPLGGLGEKLFF
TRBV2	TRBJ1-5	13	CASKEEGGQPQHF
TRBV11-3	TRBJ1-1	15	CASSLAAPVNTEAFF
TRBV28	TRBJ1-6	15	CASSPPGTGVSPLHF
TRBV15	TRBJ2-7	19	CATSRETGGVNLNGFEQYF
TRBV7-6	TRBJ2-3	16	CASSFEGRGGPDTQYF
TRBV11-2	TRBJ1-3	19	CASSPRAGTGGLSGNTIYF
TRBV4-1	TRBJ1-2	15	CASSPISGGDYGYTF
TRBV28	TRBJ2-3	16	CASNPPGGGGTDTQYF
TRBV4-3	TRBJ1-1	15	CASSQEGALNTEAFF
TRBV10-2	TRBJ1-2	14	CASKGQTPNYGYTF
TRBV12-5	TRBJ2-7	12	CASGLGHDEQYF
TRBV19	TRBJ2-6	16	CASTAGFQSGANGLTF